This T cell receptor (beta chain) was sequenced for a study of cytomegalovirus exposure and HLA in healthy donors. Study background: Early released data comprised around 80 million unique TCRs from HLA-typed donors. Overall study findings and caveats: In an earlier analysis, productive rearrangement rates for most beta V segments clustered near 87% or 30%. An apparent linkage of common viral pathogens to several of the most significant clusters emerged in a later analysis. It was assumed in the presence/absence analyses that sequencing depth was roughly uniform across donors.

The CDR3 loop spans 13 amino acids. V dropped 4 bases and J dropped 4 bases, with 8 bases sitting between them. CDR1 is MNHEY, CDR2 SVGAGI, per germline. It was with 60 Vbeta and 13 Jbeta primers that the PCR ran. The method was immunoSEQ multiplex PCR; TCRdb's version includes in-frame clones alone and lacks a portion of them. The repertoire holds 150,000 or so clones, with approximately 70% as singletons. Remarks on this clone: The antigen is unknown.

The chain is built from TRBV6-5 and TRBJ2-1, with D unclear. This sequence was found in a woman in her sixties or seventies in good health and CMV-seropositive. Sample: PBMCs. CDR3: CASSSPKYNEQFF. Written as DNA, the CDR3 is TGTGCCAGCAGTTCCCCTAAGTACAATGAGCAGTTCTTC.